This TCR beta chain is from a study of blood T cell repertoires in COVID-19. Assay: immunoSEQ multiplex PCR; the TCRdb copy retains only in-frame clones and omits some. The table has over 45,000 clones, about 90% seen once. Germline lookup yields CDR1 ENHRY and CDR2 SYGVKD. The CDR3 is 18 residues long. The V segment lost 3 bases and the J segment 2 bases; nucleotides outside the gene matches: 12. The TCR comes from a man of 80 years or more in a cohort sampled during active COVID-19. Sequences were obtained from peripheral blood. The chain couples TRBV10-3 to TRBJ1-1, with 10 bases that match TRBD1. The CDR3 sequence: CAISDPGVTGGGNTEAFF. The CDR3 DNA reads as TGTGCCATCAGTGACCCGGGGGTGACAGGGGGCGGAAACACTGAAGCTTTCTTT.